This entry describes one T cell receptor (beta chain). Its antigen is as yet unknown. TCRdb processed the reads anew with MiXCR; each CDR3 protein has one entry. Seen here are roughly 500,000 distinct CDR3 sequences, about 11% observed once, and the top ten hold more than 8.5%. Germline V gene sequence: CDR1 DFQATT, CDR2 SNEGSKA (reference sequence). This CDR3 region has 13 residues. Trimming cost V 0 bases and J 16 bases, with 19 bases left between them. The data originate from a study of T cell repertoires in cytomegalovirus infection. On the study more broadly: The public TCR beta signatures pointed to both CMV infection and matching HLA type.

Whole-study findings and limits: The response measured ex vivo was dominated by TCR beta clonotypes (HLA-C-restricted and CMV-specific).

The TCR sequence derives from a human donor in good health (CMV status not recorded). Some clones in this sample may be carry-over from other donors' samples. V gene TRBV20-1 combines with J gene TRBJ2-1; D is ambiguous. The material sequenced was PBMCs. The CDR3 DNA is TGCAGTGCTAGAGATACGACGACGGAGCGTCTCTTCTTC. As protein: CSARDTTTERLFF.